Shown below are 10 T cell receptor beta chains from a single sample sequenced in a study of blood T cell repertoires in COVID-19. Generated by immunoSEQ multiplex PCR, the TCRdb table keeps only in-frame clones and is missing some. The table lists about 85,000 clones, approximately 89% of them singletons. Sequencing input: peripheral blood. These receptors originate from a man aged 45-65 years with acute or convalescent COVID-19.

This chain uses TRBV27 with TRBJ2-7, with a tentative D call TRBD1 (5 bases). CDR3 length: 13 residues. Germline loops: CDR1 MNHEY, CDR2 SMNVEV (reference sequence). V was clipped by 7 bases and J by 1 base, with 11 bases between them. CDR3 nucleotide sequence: TGTGCCAGCAACAAGGGGCGTTCCTACGAGCAGTACTTC. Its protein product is CASNKGRSYEQYF.

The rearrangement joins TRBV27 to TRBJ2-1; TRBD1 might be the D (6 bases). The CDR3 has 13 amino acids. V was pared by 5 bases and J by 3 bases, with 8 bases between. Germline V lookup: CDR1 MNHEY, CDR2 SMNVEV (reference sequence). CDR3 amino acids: CASSAGVYNEQFF. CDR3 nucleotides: TGTGCCAGCAGTGCAGGGGTCTACAATGAGCAGTTCTTC.

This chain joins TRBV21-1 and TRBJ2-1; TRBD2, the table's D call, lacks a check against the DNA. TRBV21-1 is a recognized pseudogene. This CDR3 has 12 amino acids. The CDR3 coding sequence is TGTGCCACCCAGGAGGTTGGCAATGAGCAGTTCTTC. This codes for CATQEVGNEQFF.

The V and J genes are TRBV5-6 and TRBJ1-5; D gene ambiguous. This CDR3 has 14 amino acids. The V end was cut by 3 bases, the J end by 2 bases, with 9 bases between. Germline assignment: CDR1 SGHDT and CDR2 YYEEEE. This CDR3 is CASSSQRGNQPQHF. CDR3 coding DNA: TGTGCCAGCAGCTCACAGAGGGGCAATCAGCCCCAGCATTTT.

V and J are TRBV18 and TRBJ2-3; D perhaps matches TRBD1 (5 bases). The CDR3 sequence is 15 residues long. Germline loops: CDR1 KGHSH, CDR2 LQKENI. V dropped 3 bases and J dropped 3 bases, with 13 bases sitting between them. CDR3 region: CASSPLGAGTDTQYF. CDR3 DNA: TGTGCCAGCTCACCGCTAGGGGCTGGTACAGATACGCAGTATTTT.

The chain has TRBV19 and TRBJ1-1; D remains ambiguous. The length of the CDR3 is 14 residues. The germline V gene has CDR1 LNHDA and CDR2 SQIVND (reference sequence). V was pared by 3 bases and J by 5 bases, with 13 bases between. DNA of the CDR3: TGTGCCAGTAGTATCCCCGGGTCGGGGACTGAAGCTTTCTTT. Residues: CASSIPGSGTEAFF.

The CDR3: CASSSPGQYFNEQFF. The CDR3 DNA follows: TGTGCCAGCAGCTCTCCGGGACAGTATTTCAATGAGCAGTTCTTC. The chain employs TRBV5-5 and TRBJ2-1; 7 bases are shared with TRBD1. J gave up 6 bases and V 3 bases, and 9 bases lay outside the gene matches. This CDR3 region has 15 residues. CDR1 is SGHKS and CDR2 is YYEKEE in the germline V gene (reference sequence).

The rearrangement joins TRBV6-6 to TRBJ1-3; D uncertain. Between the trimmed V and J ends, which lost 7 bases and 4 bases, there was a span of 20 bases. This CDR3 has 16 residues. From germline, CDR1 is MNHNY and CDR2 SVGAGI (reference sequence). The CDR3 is CASTERATGGGNTIYF. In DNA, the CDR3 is TGTGCCAGCACCGAGCGGGCTACGGGAGGAGGAAACACCATATATTTT.

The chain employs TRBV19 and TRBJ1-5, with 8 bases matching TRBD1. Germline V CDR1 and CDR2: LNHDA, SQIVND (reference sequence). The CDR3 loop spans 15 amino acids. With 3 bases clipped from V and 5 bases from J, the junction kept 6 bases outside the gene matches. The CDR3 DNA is TGTGCCAGTAGTATGAGACAGGGGACTGATCAGCCCCAGCATTTT. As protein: CASSMRQGTDQPQHF.

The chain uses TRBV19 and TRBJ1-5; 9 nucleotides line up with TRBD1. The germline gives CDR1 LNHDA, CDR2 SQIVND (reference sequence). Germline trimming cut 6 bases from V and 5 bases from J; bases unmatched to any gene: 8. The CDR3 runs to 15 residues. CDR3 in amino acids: CASSSTQGADQPQHF. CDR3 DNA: TGTGCCAGTAGCAGTACACAGGGGGCCGATCAGCCCCAGCATTTT.